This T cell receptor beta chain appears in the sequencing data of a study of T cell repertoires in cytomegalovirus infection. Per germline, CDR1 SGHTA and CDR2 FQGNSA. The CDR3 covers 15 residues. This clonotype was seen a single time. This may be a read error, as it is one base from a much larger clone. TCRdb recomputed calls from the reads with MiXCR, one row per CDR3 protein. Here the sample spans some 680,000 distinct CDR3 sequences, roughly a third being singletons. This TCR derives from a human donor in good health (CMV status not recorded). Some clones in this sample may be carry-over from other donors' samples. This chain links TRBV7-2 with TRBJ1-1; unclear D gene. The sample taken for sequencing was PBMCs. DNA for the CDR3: TGTGCCAGCAGCTACGTTACCGGGCTCAACACTGCAGCTTTCTTT. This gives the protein CASSYVTGLNTAAFF.